This T cell receptor beta chain was sequenced in a study of shared clonotypes between healthy human individuals. This CDR3 comprises 15 residues. V was trimmed by 4 bases and J by 4 bases, leaving 15 bases between them. Germline V gives CDR1 SGHNT, CDR2 YYREEE (reference sequence). The assay was run at deep level. Every subset's genomic DNA went evenly onto several immunoSEQ plates. In the original processing: From ImmunoSEQ came sequences covering only the junction and carrying no quality scores, so filtering differed. Some clones are missing from TCRdb's copy, which holds only in-frame ones; the method was immunoSEQ multiplex PCR. The V and J calls and the clone size are those of that table, but D and trimming were determined from the DNA. The profile shows roughly 2.2 million clones, 92% of them singletons. Study results and limitations: Roughly 5% of naive CD4 clonotypes were shared across four donors.

A word on this clone: Its antigen is not known.

The receptor was derived from a man aged 18 to 30 in good health. Some clones in this sample may be carry-over from other donors' samples. Sequencing used naive CD4+ T cells from PBMCs. Indicated subset: CD45RA+ positively selected. This chain links TRBV5-4 with TRBJ1-3, with D unclear. The CDR3 DNA reads as TGTGCCAGCAGCCCCCCCGGGTCACTCGGAAACACCATATATTTT. This translates into CASSPPGSLGNTIYF.